This TCR beta chain came from a study of cytomegalovirus exposure and HLA in healthy donors. Study-level findings and limits: In vitro assays verified that a few CMV-associated chains recognized CMV antigens specifically. The study listed 164 cytomegalovirus-associated TCR beta chains.

The CDR3 extends over 15 amino acids. V shed 0 bases and J shed 11 bases, with 15 bases lying between them. CDR1 SGDLS and CDR2 YYNGEE come from the germline V gene. Generated by immunoSEQ multiplex PCR, the TCRdb table keeps only in-frame clones and is missing some. The sample carries some 170,000 clones, around four fifths recorded once. This clone was seen only a few times. No antigen is known for it. The chain is built from TRBV9 and TRBJ1-6; maybe TRBD1 (5 bases). This TCR was recovered from a young man in good health and CMV-seropositive. What was sequenced was PBMCs. The CDR3 DNA sequence: TGTGCCAGCAGCGTAGGAGGCAGGGCTGTAGCACCCCTCCACTTT. It encodes CASSVGGRAVAPLHF.